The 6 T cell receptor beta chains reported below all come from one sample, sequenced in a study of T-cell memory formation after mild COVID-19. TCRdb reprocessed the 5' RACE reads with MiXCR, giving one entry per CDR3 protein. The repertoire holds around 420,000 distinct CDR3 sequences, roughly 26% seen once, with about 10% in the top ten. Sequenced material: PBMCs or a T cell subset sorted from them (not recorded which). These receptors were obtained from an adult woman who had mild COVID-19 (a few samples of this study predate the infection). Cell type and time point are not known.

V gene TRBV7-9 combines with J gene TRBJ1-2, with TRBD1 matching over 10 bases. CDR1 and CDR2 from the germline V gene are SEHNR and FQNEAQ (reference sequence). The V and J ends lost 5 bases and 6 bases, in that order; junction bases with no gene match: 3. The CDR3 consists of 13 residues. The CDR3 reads CASSRQGADGYTF. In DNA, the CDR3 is TGTGCCAGCAGCCGACAGGGGGCGGATGGCTACACCTTC.

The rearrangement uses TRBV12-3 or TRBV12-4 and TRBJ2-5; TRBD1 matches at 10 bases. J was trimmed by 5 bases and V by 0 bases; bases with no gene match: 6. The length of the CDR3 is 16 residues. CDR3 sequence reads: CASSLAGTGVRETQYF. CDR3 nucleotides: TGTGCCAGCAGTTTAGCGGGGACAGGGGTTAGGGAGACCCAGTACTTC.

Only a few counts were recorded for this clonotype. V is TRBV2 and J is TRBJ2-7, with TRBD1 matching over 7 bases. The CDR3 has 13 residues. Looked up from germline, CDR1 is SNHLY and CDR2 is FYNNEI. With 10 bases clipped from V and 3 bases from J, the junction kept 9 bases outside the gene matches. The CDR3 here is CAIHRDSLYEQYF. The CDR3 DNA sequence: TGTGCCATCCACCGGGACAGCCTCTACGAGCAGTACTTC. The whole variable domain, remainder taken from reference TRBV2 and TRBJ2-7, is EPEVTQTPSHQVTQMGQEVILRCVPISNHLYFYWYRQILGQKVEFLVSFYNNEISEKSEIFDDQFSVERPDGSNFTLKIRSTKLEDSAMYFCAIHRDSLYEQYFGPGTRLTVT.

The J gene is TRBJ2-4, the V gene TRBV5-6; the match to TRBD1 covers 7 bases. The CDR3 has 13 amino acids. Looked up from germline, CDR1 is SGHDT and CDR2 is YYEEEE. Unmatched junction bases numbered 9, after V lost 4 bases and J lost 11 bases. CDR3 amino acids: CASSRRDSFFQYF. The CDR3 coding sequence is TGTGCCAGCAGCCGAAGGGACAGTTTCTTTCAGTACTTC.

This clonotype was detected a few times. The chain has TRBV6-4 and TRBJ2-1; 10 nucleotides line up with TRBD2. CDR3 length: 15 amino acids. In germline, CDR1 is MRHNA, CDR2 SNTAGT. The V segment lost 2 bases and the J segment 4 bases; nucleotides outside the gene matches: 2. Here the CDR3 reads CASSDGLADYNEQFF. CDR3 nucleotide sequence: TGTGCCAGCAGTGACGGACTAGCGGATTACAATGAGCAGTTCTTC.

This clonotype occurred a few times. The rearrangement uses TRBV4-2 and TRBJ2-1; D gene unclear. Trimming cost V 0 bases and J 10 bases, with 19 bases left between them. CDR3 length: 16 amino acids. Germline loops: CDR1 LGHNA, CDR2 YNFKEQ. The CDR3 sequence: CASSQESTALLGEQFF. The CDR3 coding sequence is TGTGCCAGCAGCCAAGAATCGACTGCCCTTCTGGGCGAGCAGTTCTTC.